Following are 25 T cell receptor gamma chains from one sample sequenced in a study of intestinal T cells in coeliac disease. The TRG library came from 200 ng of biopsy DNA amplified with LymphoTrack primers. TCRdb reanalysed the multiplex PCR reads via CATT. The table records 1,000 to 1,500 gamma-chain clones, around 40% of them present only once. For each case, the template was genomic DNA from ten approximately 5-µm formalin-fixed paraffin-embedded scrolls. Sample: a duodenal biopsy. The receptor set was obtained from a human donor with celiac disease.

The chain uses TRGV4 and TRGJ1 or TRGJ2. The ends lost 5 bases at V and 5 bases at J; junction bases unmatched: 6. The germline V gene has CDR1 EGSTGY and CDR2 YDSYTSSV. The CDR3 sequence is 12 residues long. CDR3 in DNA: TGTGCCACCTGGGCTGGACATTATAAGAAACTCTTT. Amino acids: CATWAGHYKKLF.

This clone was recorded a few times. This DNA's translation differs at residue 8 from TCRdb's protein, which comes from a much larger clone; a read error is likely, and the protein shown is translated from the DNA. This rearrangement joins TRGV10 to TRGJ1 or TRGJ2. TRGV10 qualifies as an ORF whose function is uncertain. CDR3 length: 12 amino acids. The CDR3 loop reads CAAWDFYCKKLF. The CDR3 DNA reads as TGTGCTGCGTGGGACTTCTATTGTAAGAAACTCTTT.

The chain joins TRGV8 to TRGJ1 or TRGJ2. The V gene end was trimmed by 2 bases and the J gene end by 13 bases; junction bases not matched to a gene: 5. Germline assignment: CDR1 VENAVY and CDR2 YDSYNSRV. This CDR3 comprises 10 residues. The CDR3 nucleotides are TGTGCCACCTGGGATATAAGAAAACTCTTT. It encodes CATWDIRKLF.

This clone was seen only a few times. Given a much more abundant clone one base away, this may be a read error. The same CDR3 is also encoded by other DNA sequences in this sample. The rearrangement uses TRGV3 and TRGJ1 or TRGJ2. Losses at the gene ends were 0 bases for V and 3 bases for J; bases not matched to a gene: 2. The CDR3 spans 13 residues. Germline lookup yields CDR1 VTNTFY and CDR2 YDVSTARD (reference sequence). CDR3 amino acids: CATWDRFYYKKLF. The CDR3 coding sequence is TGTGCCACCTGGGACAGGTTTTATTATAAGAAACTCTTT.

About this clone: A read error is possible here, since a much larger clone lies one base away. The same CDR3 can be traced to other DNA sequences in this sample. This chain joins TRGV4 and TRGJ1 or TRGJ2. V shed 1 base, J shed 14 bases, and the junction held 2 bases outside the gene matches. The CDR3 is 9 amino acids. Looked up from germline, CDR1 is EGSTGY and CDR2 is YDSYTSSV. For the CDR3, the DNA is TGTGCCACCTGGGATGGACAACTCTTT. Protein product: CATWDGQLF.

For this clone: A read error may explain this, as a much larger clone is one base away. Within the sample, other DNA sequences also encode this same CDR3. V usage is TRGV5 and J usage is TRGJ1 or TRGJ2. Germline V gives CDR1 VINAFY, CDR2 YDVSNSKD. This CDR3 is built from 13 residues. CDR3 region: CATWDRIYYKKLF. DNA for the CDR3: TGTGCCACCTGGGACAGGATTTATTACAAGAAACTCTTT.

The chain recombines TRGV10 with TRGJ1 or TRGJ2. TRGV10 is marked as an open reading frame, function uncertain. V was pared by 11 bases and J by 3 bases, with 11 bases of the junction left unmatched. This CDR3 is 13 amino acids long. In DNA form, the CDR3 reads TGTGCTGCGCCTAAGCCGGCTTATTATAAGAAACTCTTT. It specifies CAAPKPAYYKKLF.

The chain uses TRGV8 and TRGJ1 or TRGJ2. Trimming cost V 0 bases and J 6 bases; bases outside gene matches: 5. The CDR3 is 13 amino acids. CDR1 and CDR2 (germline): VENAVY, YDSYNSRV. The CDR3 nucleotides read TGTGCCACCTGGGATAGGCGGGGTTATAAGAAACTCTTT. Protein: CATWDRRGYKKLF.

Remarks on this clone: The limits of the CDR3 on the DNA are not certain, so only TCRdb's listed CDR3 is given. The chain uses TRGV11 and TRGJ1 or TRGJ2. TRGV11 is an ORF for which the function is uncertain. The CDR3 is made up of 14 amino acids, end residues included. The CDR3 protein is CTTVPAGLRRGKLF.

The chain has TRGV10 and TRGJ1 or TRGJ2. TRGV10 is designated an ORF whose function remains uncertain. Trimming cost V 8 bases and J 1 base; bases outside gene matches: 12. This CDR3 comprises 15 residues. CDR3 amino acids: CAAWDGGFNYYKKLF. In nucleotides, the CDR3 is TGTGCTGCGTGGGATGGGGGATTTAATTATTATAAGAAACTCTTT.

This clone was recorded a few times. Distinct nucleotide sequences in the sample also encode this CDR3. The chain combines TRGV3 with TRGJ1 or TRGJ2. The CDR3 length is 13 residues. J gave up 11 bases and V 0 bases, and 10 bases lay outside the gene matches. Germline CDR1 reads VTNTFY; CDR2 reads YDVSTARD (reference sequence). CDR3 in DNA: TGTGCCACCTGGGACAGGCCGGTTGTTGAGAAACTCTTT. It is translated as CATWDRPVVEKLF.

V and J are TRGV2 and TRGJ1 or TRGJ2. The V gene end was trimmed by 8 bases and the J gene end by 5 bases; junction bases not matched to a gene: 9. The CDR3 extends over 12 amino acids. CDR1 and CDR2 (germline): EGSNGY, YDSYNSKV. CDR3 in DNA: TGTGCCACCTCGGGACGAAATTATAAGAAACTCTTT. Translated, it gives CATSGRNYKKLF.

This clone is hyperexpanded (1% or more) within its sample. The rearrangement uses TRGV9 and TRGJ1 or TRGJ2. The germline CDR1 and CDR2 sequences are GITISATS and ISYDGTV (reference sequence). The CDR3 length is 10 residues. The ends lost 11 bases at V and 4 bases at J; junction bases unmatched: 5. The CDR3 region is CACGYYKKLF. In nucleotides, the CDR3 is TGTGCCTGTGGGTATTATAAGAAACTCTTT.

CDR3 nucleotide sequence: TGTGCCACCTGGGACAGGCCGGGTTATAAGAAACTCTTT. Amino acids: CATWDRPGYKKLF. The rearrangement joins TRGV2 to TRGJ1 or TRGJ2. Germline V gives CDR1 EGSNGY, CDR2 YDSYNSKV. There are 13 residues in the CDR3. With 3 bases clipped from V and 6 bases from J, the junction kept 8 bases outside the gene matches.

This clone is categorized as large. This chain links TRGV10 with TRGJP1. TRGV10 has ORF status, its function being uncertain. The CDR3 covers 15 residues. With V trimmed by 8 bases and J by 3 bases, 10 bases remained unmatched. The CDR3 sequence: CAAWDSPSTGWFKIF. In DNA, the CDR3 is TGTGCTGCGTGGGATTCCCCTTCCACTGGTTGGTTCAAGATATTT.

This clone ranks as large. Here the CDR3 DNA reads TGTGCTGCGTGGGATTATTATAAGAAACTCTTT. It specifies CAAWDYYKKLF. The rearrangement links TRGV10 to TRGJ1 or TRGJ2. TRGV10 is assigned to the ORF class and has an uncertain function. This CDR3 comprises 11 residues. J gave up 2 bases and V 8 bases, and 1 base lay outside the gene matches.

This rearrangement joins TRGV10 to TRGJP2. TRGV10 is placed among ORFs of uncertain function. The CDR3 runs to 12 residues. J gave up 10 bases and V 8 bases, and 8 bases lay outside the gene matches. The CDR3 DNA is TGTGCTGCGTGGCCTCGGGGTTGGATCAAGACGTTT. The encoded protein is CAAWPRGWIKTF.

With respect to this clone: A much larger clone lies a single base off, so this may be a read error. The sample holds other DNA sequences that translate to the same CDR3. The V gene is TRGV11, the J gene TRGJP1. TRGV11 is identified as an open reading frame with a role that is uncertain. The trim removed 3 bases at V and 2 bases at J, leaving 6 bases unmatched. The CDR3 is 16 amino acids. The CDR3 loop is CACWIRNYTTGWFKIF. The CDR3, as DNA: TGTGCCTGCTGGATTAGGAACTACACCACTGGTTGGTTCAAGATATTT.

This chain links TRGV3 with TRGJ1 or TRGJ2. Germline lookup yields CDR1 VTNTFY and CDR2 YDVSTARD (reference sequence). The CDR3 is 18 residues long. V shed 5 bases, J shed 5 bases, and the junction held 24 bases outside the gene matches. The CDR3 DNA reads as TGTGCCACCTGGGGACAGGCCTCCGGTTGCATGGGGCATTATAAGAAACTCTTT. Translation gives CATWGQASGCMGHYKKLF.

This chain links TRGV9 with TRGJP1. V dropped 2 bases and J dropped 0; count of bases not matched to a gene: 3. The germline gives CDR1 GITISATS, CDR2 ISYDGTV (reference sequence). The CDR3 contains 15 residues. The CDR3 region has the DNA TGTGCCTTGTGGGAGGACCATACCACTGGTTGGTTCAAGATATTT. Residues: CALWEDHTTGWFKIF.

The chain has TRGV9 and TRGJ1 or TRGJ2. The trim removed 0 bases at V and 3 bases at J, leaving 8 bases unmatched. The CDR3 totals 15 residues. Germline CDR1 reads GITISATS; CDR2 reads ISYDGTV (reference sequence). CDR3 sequence (DNA): TGTGCCTTGTGGGAGGTGCAGGGGATTTATTATAAGAAACTCTTT. Amino acids: CALWEVQGIYYKKLF.

Here the CDR3 DNA reads TGTGCCACCTGGACGGGCGAGAAACTCTTT. As protein: CATWTGEKLF. The rearrangement joins TRGV2 to TRGJ1 or TRGJ2. This CDR3 spans 10 amino acids. The junction had 7 bases not matched to a gene; V was cut back by 6 bases and J by 11 bases. The V gene's germline CDR1 is EGSNGY and CDR2 YDSYNSKV.

V is TRGV3 and J is TRGJP1. This CDR3 region has 12 residues. The V gene's germline CDR1 is VTNTFY and CDR2 YDVSTARD (reference sequence). The ends lost 3 bases at V and 8 bases at J; junction bases unmatched: 3. The CDR3: CATWDHGWFKIF. As DNA, the CDR3 is TGTGCCACCTGGGACCACGGTTGGTTCAAGATATTT.

This clone was seen a few times. V and J are TRGV10 and TRGJ1 or TRGJ2. TRGV10 is an ORF; its function is uncertain. After removal of 8 bases from V and 4 bases from J, the junction contained 9 bases not matched to a gene. The CDR3 is 13 amino acids. The CDR3 region has the DNA TGTGCTGCGTGGGATTATTGGTATTATAAGAAACTCTTT. Its translation: CAAWDYWYYKKLF.

Within the sample, this clone is large. This chain links TRGV10 with TRGJ1 or TRGJ2. TRGV10 is an ORF, and what it does is uncertain. The CDR3 length is 10 residues. With V trimmed by 8 bases and J by 5 bases, 1 base remained unmatched. This chain's CDR3 is CAAWDYKKLF. The DNA for the CDR3 is TGTGCTGCGTGGGATTATAAGAAACTCTTT.